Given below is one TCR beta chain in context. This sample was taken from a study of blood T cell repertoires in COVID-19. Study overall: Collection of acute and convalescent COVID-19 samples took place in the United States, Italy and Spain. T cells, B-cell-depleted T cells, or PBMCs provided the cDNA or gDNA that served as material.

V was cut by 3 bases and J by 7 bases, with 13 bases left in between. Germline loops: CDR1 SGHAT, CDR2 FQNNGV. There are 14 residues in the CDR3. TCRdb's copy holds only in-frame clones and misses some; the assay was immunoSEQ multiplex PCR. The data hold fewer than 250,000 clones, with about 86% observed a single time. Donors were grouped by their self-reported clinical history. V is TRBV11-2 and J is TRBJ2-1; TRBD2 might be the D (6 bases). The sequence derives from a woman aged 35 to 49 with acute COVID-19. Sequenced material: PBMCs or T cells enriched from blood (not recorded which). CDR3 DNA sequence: TGTGCCAGCAGCTTTTCGGGGGTCGAGAATGAGCAGTTCTTC. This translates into CASSFSGVENEQFF.